Listed here are 17 T cell receptor beta chains from one sample, sequenced in a study of cytomegalovirus exposure and HLA in healthy donors. The table came from immunoSEQ multiplex PCR; TCRdb's copy has only in-frame clones and leaves some out. Of some 90,000 clones listed, roughly nine tenths are singletons. Sequenced: PBMCs. These receptors were taken from a woman aged 25 to 45 in good health and CMV-seronegative.

This chain joins TRBV29-1 and TRBJ2-5; TRBD1 aligns across 7 bases. Trimming at V came to 3 bases and at J to 5 bases, leaving 6 bases not matched to a gene. CDR1 and CDR2 (germline): SQVTM, ANQGSEA. CDR3 length: 13 amino acids. CDR3 in amino acids: CSVEFQGVETQYF. CDR3 DNA: TGCAGCGTTGAGTTCCAGGGGGTTGAGACCCAGTACTTC.

This sequence joins TRBV10-3 and TRBJ1-5; tentative D call: TRBD1 (6 bases). The CDR3 covers 14 residues. Per germline, CDR1 ENHRY and CDR2 SYGVKD. V lost 1 base, J lost 5 bases, and 9 bases lay in between. Here the CDR3 DNA reads TGTGCCATCAGTGAGTGGGCAGGGGATCAGCCCCAGCATTTT. Translated: CAISEWAGDQPQHF.

The chain links TRBV4-1 to TRBJ2-7; 8 nucleotides line up with TRBD1. The junction had 9 bases not matched to a gene; V was cut back by 8 bases and J by 6 bases. Germline CDR1 reads MGHRA; CDR2 reads YSYEKL. The CDR3 runs to 13 residues. The CDR3 DNA follows: TGCGCCAGCTCTCCCGGGACAGGAAGCGAGCAGTACTTC. It specifies CASSPGTGSEQYF.

The table lists this clone with a count of one. The rearrangement uses TRBV27 and TRBJ2-1; 10 bases map to TRBD2. V shed 7 bases, J shed 7 bases, and the junction held 7 bases outside the gene matches. The germline gives CDR1 MNHEY, CDR2 SMNVEV (reference sequence). The CDR3 length is 14 residues. The CDR3 DNA is TGTGCCAGCACCCAGCGGGAGGGCCGGAATGAGCAGTTCTTC. It is translated as CASTQREGRNEQFF.

The gene calls are TRBV5-4 and TRBJ2-7; D is uncertain. The germline V gene has CDR1 SGHNT and CDR2 YYREEE (reference sequence). V lost 0 bases to trimming and J lost 4 bases, with 5 bases between them. The CDR3 sequence is 12 residues long. As DNA, the CDR3 is TGTGCCAGCAGCTTGGGGAGATACGAGCAGTACTTC. Translated, it gives CASSLGRYEQYF.

J is TRBJ1-1 and V is TRBV13; D is possibly TRBD1 (5 bases). Germline CDR1 and CDR2: PRHDT and FYEKMQ (reference sequence). The CDR3 loop spans 15 amino acids. Trimming removed 5 bases from V and 2 bases from J, with 15 bases in between. CDR3 loop: CASSPRMGGNTEAFF. Here the CDR3 DNA reads TGTGCCAGCAGCCCGAGGATGGGGGGAAACACTGAAGCTTTCTTT.

The chain combines TRBV5-5 with TRBJ2-1; 13 nucleotides agree with TRBD2. J lost 7 bases, V lost 4 bases, and 8 bases had no gene match. Germline lookup yields CDR1 SGHKS and CDR2 YYEKEE (reference sequence). The CDR3 length is 16 residues. CDR3 region: CASSPNRLAGGNEQFF. The CDR3 DNA follows: TGTGCCAGCAGCCCGAACAGACTAGCGGGAGGTAATGAGCAGTTCTTC.

This clone was seen once. The chain is built from TRBV5-5 and TRBJ1-2; unclear D gene. Germline loops: CDR1 SGHKS, CDR2 YYEKEE (reference sequence). The CDR3 loop spans 14 amino acids. Trimming cost V 4 bases and J 3 bases, with 13 bases left between them. The DNA of the CDR3 is TGTGCCAGCAGCCGCGCTAGGCTGGACTATGGCTACACCTTC. Its protein is CASSRARLDYGYTF.

The rearrangement joins TRBV18 to TRBJ2-7, with 8 positions matching TRBD1. V lost 6 bases and J lost 1; bases outside the gene matches: 8. The germline gives CDR1 KGHSH, CDR2 LQKENI. The CDR3 has 15 amino acids. CDR3 residues: CASSPTGGFSYEQYF. In nucleotides, the CDR3 is TGTGCCAGCTCCCCCACAGGGGGGTTTTCCTACGAGCAGTACTTC.

The chain carries TRBV11-2 and TRBJ2-7; D gene unclear. V was clipped by 5 bases and J by 5 bases, with 16 bases between them. There are 14 residues in the CDR3. The germline CDR1 and CDR2 sequences are SGHAT and FQNNGV. The CDR3 nucleotides read TGTGCCAGCAGCCCGCGGCCGATGCTTAACGAGCAGTACTTC. This gives the protein CASSPRPMLNEQYF.

The CDR3 is CASRVSTGELFF. Here the CDR3 DNA reads TGTGCCAGCAGGGTGAGCACCGGGGAGCTGTTTTTT. The chain recombines TRBV27 with TRBJ2-2; D is unresolved. V gave up 6 bases and J gave up 4 bases, with 6 bases separating them. The germline CDR1 and CDR2 sequences are MNHEY and SMNVEV (reference sequence). CDR3 length: 12 residues.

This chain joins TRBV28 and TRBJ1-5; D is ambiguous. In germline, CDR1 is MDHEN, CDR2 SYDVKM. The CDR3 runs 15 residues. V was cut by 5 bases and J by 5 bases, with 16 bases left in between. CDR3 in DNA: TGTGCCAGCAGTCCCCACCTGACAAACCATCAGCCCCAGCATTTT. It is translated as CASSPHLTNHQPQHF.

The V call is TRBV9, the J call TRBJ1-3; 8 positions match TRBD1. CDR3 length: 17 amino acids. V gave up 0 bases and J gave up 4 bases; unmatched junction bases: 9. Germline V gene data show CDR1 as SGDLS and CDR2 as YYNGEE. The CDR3 nucleotides are TGTGCCAGCAGCGTAGATCTGGGACAGGTAGGAGGAAACACCATATATTTT. This gives the protein CASSVDLGQVGGNTIYF.

The chain employs TRBV5-1 and TRBJ1-1; D unclear. V lost 4 bases and J 1 base, leaving 8 bases between the germline ends. This CDR3 comprises 13 residues. Germline values: CDR1 SGHRS, CDR2 YFSETQ. CDR3 DNA: TGCGCCAGCAGCCCATTCAAGAACACTGAAGCTTTCTTT. Its protein is CASSPFKNTEAFF.

This clone was detected once. This rearrangement joins TRBV11-1 to TRBJ2-7; a possible D gene is TRBD2 (6 bases). This CDR3 is 12 amino acids long. CDR1 SGHAT and CDR2 FQDESV come from the germline V gene (reference sequence). The germline V and J ends were trimmed by 5 bases and 12 bases, with 17 bases remaining between them. DNA for the CDR3: TGTGCCAGCAGCCGCTTGGAGGGACTGTTGTACTTC. It encodes CASSRLEGLLYF.

The chain recombines TRBV4-2 with TRBJ2-2; D may be TRBD2 (5 bases). This CDR3 contains 17 residues. Germline V gene data show CDR1 as LGHNA and CDR2 as YNFKEQ. The ends were cut back, 6 bases at V and 0 bases at J, with 17 bases in the middle. The DNA for the CDR3 is TGTGCCAGCAGACCTCTCTTAGCGCGAACGAACACCGGGGAGCTGTTTTTT. Translated: CASRPLLARTNTGELFF.

The chain combines TRBV5-1 with TRBJ1-2; D ambiguous. The V gene lost 0 bases and the J gene lost 1 base, with 4 bases spanning the gap. Germline loops: CDR1 SGHRS, CDR2 YFSETQ. The CDR3 contains 13 residues. The CDR3 sequence: CASSLGLNYGYTF. The CDR3, as DNA: TGCGCCAGCAGCTTGGGACTTAACTATGGCTACACCTTC.